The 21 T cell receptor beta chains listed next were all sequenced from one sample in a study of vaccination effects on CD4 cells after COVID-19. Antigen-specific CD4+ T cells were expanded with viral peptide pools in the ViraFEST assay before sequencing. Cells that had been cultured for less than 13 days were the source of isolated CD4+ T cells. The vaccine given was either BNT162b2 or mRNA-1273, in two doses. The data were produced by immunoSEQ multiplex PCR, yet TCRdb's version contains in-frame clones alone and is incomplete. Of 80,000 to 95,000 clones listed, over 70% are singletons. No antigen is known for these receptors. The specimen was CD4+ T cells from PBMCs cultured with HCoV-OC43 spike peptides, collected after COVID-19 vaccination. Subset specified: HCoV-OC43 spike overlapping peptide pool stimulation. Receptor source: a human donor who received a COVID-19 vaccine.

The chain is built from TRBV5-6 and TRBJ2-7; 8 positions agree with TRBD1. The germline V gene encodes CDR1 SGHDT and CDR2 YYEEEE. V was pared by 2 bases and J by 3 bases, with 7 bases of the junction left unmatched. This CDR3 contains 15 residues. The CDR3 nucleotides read TGTGCCAGCAGCTTAGGGGACAGGACCTACTACGAGCAGTACGTC. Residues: CASSLGDRTYYEQYV.

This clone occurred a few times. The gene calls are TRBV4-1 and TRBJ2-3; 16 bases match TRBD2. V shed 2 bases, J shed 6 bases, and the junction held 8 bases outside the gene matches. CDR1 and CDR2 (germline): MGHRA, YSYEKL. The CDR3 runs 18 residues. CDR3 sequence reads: CASSQSGTSGGGVDTQYF. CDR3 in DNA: TGCGCCAGCAGCCAATCCGGGACTAGCGGGGGGGGCGTGGATACGCAGTATTTT.

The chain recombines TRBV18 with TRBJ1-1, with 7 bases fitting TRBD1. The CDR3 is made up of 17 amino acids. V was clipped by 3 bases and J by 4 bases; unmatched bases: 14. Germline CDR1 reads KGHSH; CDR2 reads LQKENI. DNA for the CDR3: TGTGCCAGCTCACCGGTCGGGACAGCCCCCGGTGGCACTGAAGCTTTCTTT. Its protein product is CASSPVGTAPGGTEAFF.

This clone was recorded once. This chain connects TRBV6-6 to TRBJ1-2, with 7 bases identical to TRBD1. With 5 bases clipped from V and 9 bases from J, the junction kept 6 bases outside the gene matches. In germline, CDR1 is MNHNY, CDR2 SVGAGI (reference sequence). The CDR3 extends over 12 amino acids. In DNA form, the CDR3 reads TGTGCCAGCAGTGACAGGGTGGAAAGCTACACCTTC. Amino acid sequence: CASSDRVESYTF.

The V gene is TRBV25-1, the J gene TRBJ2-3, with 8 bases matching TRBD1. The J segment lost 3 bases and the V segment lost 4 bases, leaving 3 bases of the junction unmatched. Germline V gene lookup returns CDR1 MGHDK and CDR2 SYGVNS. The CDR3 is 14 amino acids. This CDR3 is CASSVTGGTDTQYF. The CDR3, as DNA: TGTGCCAGCAGTGTAACAGGGGGAACAGATACGCAGTATTTT.

CDR3 DNA sequence: TGTGCCAGCAGTGACTGGGGCCCCTATAATTCACCCCTCCACTTT. As protein: CASSDWGPYNSPLHF. The chain employs TRBV2 and TRBJ1-6; tentatively, D is TRBD1 (5 bases). Germline values: CDR1 SNHLY, CDR2 FYNNEI. This CDR3 comprises 15 residues. V was shortened by 3 bases and J by 2 bases, with 8 bases between the two germline ends.

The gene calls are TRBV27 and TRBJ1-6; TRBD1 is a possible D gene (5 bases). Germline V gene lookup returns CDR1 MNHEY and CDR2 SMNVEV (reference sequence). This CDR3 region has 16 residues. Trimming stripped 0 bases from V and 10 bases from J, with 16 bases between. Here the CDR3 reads CASSLSGTGTGSPLHF. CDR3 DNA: TGTGCCAGCAGTTTATCGGGGACCGGGACCGGGTCACCCCTCCACTTT.

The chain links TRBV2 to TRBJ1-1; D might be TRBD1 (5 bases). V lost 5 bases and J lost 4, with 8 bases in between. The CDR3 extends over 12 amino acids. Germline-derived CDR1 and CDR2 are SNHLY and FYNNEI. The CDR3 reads CASSYGGTEAFF. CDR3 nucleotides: TGTGCCAGCAGTTACGGGGGCACTGAAGCTTTCTTT.

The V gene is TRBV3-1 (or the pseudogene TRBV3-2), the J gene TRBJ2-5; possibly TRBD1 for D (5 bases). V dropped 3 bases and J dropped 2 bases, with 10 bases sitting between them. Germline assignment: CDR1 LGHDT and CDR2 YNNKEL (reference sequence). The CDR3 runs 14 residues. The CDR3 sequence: CASSHLAGQETQYF. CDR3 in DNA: TGTGCCAGCAGCCATTTAGCAGGGCAAGAGACCCAGTACTTC.

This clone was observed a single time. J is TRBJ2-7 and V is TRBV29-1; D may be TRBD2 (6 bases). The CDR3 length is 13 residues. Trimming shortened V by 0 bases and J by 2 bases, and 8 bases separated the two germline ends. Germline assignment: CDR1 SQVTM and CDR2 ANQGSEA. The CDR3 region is CSVEDGGTYEQYV. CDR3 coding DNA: TGCAGCGTTGAAGACGGGGGAACCTACGAGCAGTACGTC.

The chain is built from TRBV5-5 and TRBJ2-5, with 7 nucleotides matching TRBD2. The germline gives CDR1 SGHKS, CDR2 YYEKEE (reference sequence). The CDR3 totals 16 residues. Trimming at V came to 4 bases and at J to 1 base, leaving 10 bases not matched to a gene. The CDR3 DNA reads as TGTGCCAGCAGCCAAGAGGGAGGGAGTATCCAAGAGACCCAGTACTTC. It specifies CASSQEGGSIQETQYF.

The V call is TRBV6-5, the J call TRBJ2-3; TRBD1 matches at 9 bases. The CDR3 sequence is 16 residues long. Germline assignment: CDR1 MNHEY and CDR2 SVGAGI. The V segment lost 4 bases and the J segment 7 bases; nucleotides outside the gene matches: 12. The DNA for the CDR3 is TGTGCCAGCAGTTCCCTACGCTGGACAGGGGAAAATACGCAGTATTTT. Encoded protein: CASSSLRWTGENTQYF.

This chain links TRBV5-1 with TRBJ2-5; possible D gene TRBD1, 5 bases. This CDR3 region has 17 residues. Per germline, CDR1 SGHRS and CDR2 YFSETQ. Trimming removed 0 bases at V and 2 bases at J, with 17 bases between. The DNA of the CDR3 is TGCGCCAGCAGCTTGGGCTCAGGGTCAATCGCACAAGAGACCCAGTACTTC. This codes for CASSLGSGSIAQETQYF.

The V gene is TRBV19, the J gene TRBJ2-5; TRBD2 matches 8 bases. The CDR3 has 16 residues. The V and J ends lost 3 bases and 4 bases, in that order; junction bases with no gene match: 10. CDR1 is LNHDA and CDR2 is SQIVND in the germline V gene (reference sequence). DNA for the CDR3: TGTGCCAGTAGTATGGGCGGGGGGCCGTCCGCAGAGACCCAGTACTTC. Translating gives CASSMGGGPSAETQYF.

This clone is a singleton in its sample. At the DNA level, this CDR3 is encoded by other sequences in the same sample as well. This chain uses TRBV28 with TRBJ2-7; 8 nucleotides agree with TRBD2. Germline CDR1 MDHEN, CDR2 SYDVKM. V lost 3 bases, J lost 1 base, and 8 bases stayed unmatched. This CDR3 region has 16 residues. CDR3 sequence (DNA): TGTGCCAGCAGTTTCTCTTTAGCGGGGTTGTCCTACGAGCAGTACGTC. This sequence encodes CASSFSLAGLSYEQYV.

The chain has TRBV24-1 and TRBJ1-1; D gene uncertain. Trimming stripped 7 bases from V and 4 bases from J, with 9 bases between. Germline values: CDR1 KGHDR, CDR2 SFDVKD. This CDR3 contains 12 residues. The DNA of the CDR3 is TGTGCCACCAGCACGGGCTTCACTGAAGCTTTCTTT. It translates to CATSTGFTEAFF.

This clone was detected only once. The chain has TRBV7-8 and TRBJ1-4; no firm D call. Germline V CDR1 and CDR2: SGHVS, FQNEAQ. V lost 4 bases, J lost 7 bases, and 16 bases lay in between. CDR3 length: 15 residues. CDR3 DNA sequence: TGTGCCAGCAGCTACGGACGGGCTAAGGGTGAAAAACTGTTTTTT. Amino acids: CASSYGRAKGEKLFF. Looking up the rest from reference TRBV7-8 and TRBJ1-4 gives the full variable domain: GAGVSQSPRYKVAKRGQDVALRCDPISGHVSLFWYQQALGQGPEFLTYFQNEAQLDKSGLPSDRFFAERPEGSVSTLKIQRTQQEDSAVYLCASSYGRAKGEKLFFGSGTQLSVL.

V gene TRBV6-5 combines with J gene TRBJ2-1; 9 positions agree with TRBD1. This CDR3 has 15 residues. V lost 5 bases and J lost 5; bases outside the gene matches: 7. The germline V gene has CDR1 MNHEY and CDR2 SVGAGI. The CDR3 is CASSKDRGKNNEQFF. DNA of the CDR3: TGTGCCAGCAGTAAGGACAGGGGTAAAAACAATGAGCAGTTCTTC.

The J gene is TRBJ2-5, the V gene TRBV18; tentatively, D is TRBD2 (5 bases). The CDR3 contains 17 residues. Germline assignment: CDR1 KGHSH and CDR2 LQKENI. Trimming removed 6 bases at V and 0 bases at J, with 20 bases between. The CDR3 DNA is TGTGCCAGCTCGCCGATTGGTCCTAGCCGGAACCAAGAGACCCAGTACTTC. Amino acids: CASSPIGPSRNQETQYF.

In nucleotides, the CDR3 is TGTGCCAGCAGGGGGTTTACTTCGGGGGCAGATACGCAGTATTTT. Its protein is CASRGFTSGADTQYF. V is TRBV28 and J is TRBJ2-3; D possibly corresponds to TRBD2 (6 bases). V was shortened by 6 bases and J by 4 bases, with 17 bases between the two germline ends. The CDR3 is 15 residues long. The germline gives CDR1 MDHEN, CDR2 SYDVKM.

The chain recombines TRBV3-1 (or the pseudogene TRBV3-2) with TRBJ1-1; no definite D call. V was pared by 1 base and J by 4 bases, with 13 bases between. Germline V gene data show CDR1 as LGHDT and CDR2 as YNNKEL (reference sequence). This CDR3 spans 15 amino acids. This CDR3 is CASSQGSRLGTEAFF. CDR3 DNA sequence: TGTGCCAGCAGCCAAGGGAGCAGGTTGGGCACTGAAGCTTTCTTT.